Below are 21 T cell receptor beta chains sequenced from a single sample in a study of human T cells and chemical hapten exposure. The time point was: healthy volunteer bleed at 6 weeks. Whole blood, unfractionated, served as the material for total RNA extraction. MiXCR, applied by TCRdb to the RACE reads, yields one record per CDR3 protein. Of some 31,000 distinct CDR3 sequences detected, around 5% appear once; the ten largest clones hold more than 10%. Specimen: whole blood. All receptors come from a human donor in good health. Some clones in this sample may be carry-over from other donors' samples.

At least ten counts were recorded for this clonotype. This chain uses TRBV5-6 with TRBJ2-3, with 9 bases identical to TRBD2. CDR3 length: 15 residues. Germline CDR1 and CDR2: SGHDT and YYEEEE. The trim removed 2 bases at V and 3 bases at J, leaving 4 bases unmatched. CDR3: CASSFGLASTDTQYF. The DNA for the CDR3 is TGTGCCAGCAGCTTTGGACTAGCGTCAACAGATACGCAGTATTTT.

The rearrangement joins TRBV11-1 to TRBJ1-3; 7 nucleotides align to TRBD1. The CDR3 is made up of 17 amino acids. Germline-derived CDR1 and CDR2 are SGHAT and FQDESV (reference sequence). V shed 5 bases, J shed 0 bases, and the junction held 10 bases outside the gene matches. CDR3 nucleotide sequence: TGTGCCAGCAGCCATATCCCGGGACAGCTCTCTGGAAACACCATATATTTT. Translating it yields CASSHIPGQLSGNTIYF.

This clonotype has at least ten counts. The chain is built from TRBV4-1 and TRBJ2-1, with D uncertain. Germline V gives CDR1 MGHRA, CDR2 YSYEKL. The germline V and J ends were trimmed by 2 bases and 1 base, with 6 bases remaining between them. The CDR3 covers 14 residues. CDR3 loop: CASSQTPSYNEQFF. The CDR3 bases are TGCGCCAGCAGCCAAACCCCATCCTACAATGAGCAGTTCTTC.

Only a few counts were recorded for this clonotype. V is TRBV15 and J is TRBJ2-2, with D possibly being TRBD1 (6 bases). The CDR3 extends over 16 amino acids. Trimming stripped 3 bases from V and 4 bases from J, with 15 bases between. Germline assignment: CDR1 LNHNV and CDR2 YYDKDF (reference sequence). The CDR3 region is CATSREPGVVTGELFF. Written as DNA, the CDR3 is TGTGCCACCAGCAGGGAACCAGGGGTCGTCACCGGGGAGCTGTTTTTT.

Comment on this clonotype: A single base separates this from a much larger clone, so it may be a read error. The chain recombines TRBV6-2 or TRBV6-3 with TRBJ2-3, with 7 bases aligning to TRBD1. In germline, CDR1 is MNHEY, CDR2 SVGEGT. The CDR3 totals 17 residues. V lost 4 bases, J lost 1 base, and 11 bases stayed unmatched. The CDR3 here is CASSSTPDRIGTDTQYF. DNA of the CDR3: TGTGCCAGCAGTTCCACCCCGGACAGGATTGGCACAGATACGCAGTATTTT.

Relative to its sample, this clonotype is medium-sized. This chain uses TRBV29-1 with TRBJ2-3; D is ambiguous. V dropped 6 bases and J dropped 3 bases, with 7 bases sitting between them. The CDR3 has 11 amino acids. Germline V gives CDR1 SQVTM, CDR2 ANQGSEA. CDR3 amino acids: CSVQMTDTQYF. CDR3 nucleotide sequence: TGCAGCGTCCAAATGACAGATACGCAGTATTTT.

J is TRBJ2-5 and V is TRBV5-4; TRBD1 aligns across 8 bases. The germline V gene encodes CDR1 SGHNT and CDR2 YYREEE (reference sequence). The CDR3 contains 16 residues. The V and J ends lost 4 bases and 2 bases, in that order; junction bases with no gene match: 10. CDR3 nucleotide sequence: TGTGCCAGCAGCCCGCAGACAGGGGTCGGACAAGAGACCCAGTACTTC. It yields the protein CASSPQTGVGQETQYF.

This clonotype was detected many times. The V gene is TRBV12-3 or TRBV12-4, the J gene TRBJ1-1; D remains unclear. Trimming removed 8 bases from V and 4 bases from J, with 11 bases in between. The CDR3 totals 12 residues. CDR3 sequence: CASSSWGTEAFF. CDR3 coding DNA: TGTGCCAGCTCGTCGTGGGGCACTGAAGCTTTCTTT.

This clonotype has more than one count but fewer than ten. The V and J genes are TRBV6-5 and TRBJ1-5; the D is unclear. This CDR3 contains 14 residues. V lost 2 bases and J 1 base, leaving 6 bases between the germline ends. Germline V lookup: CDR1 MNHEY, CDR2 SVGAGI. CDR3: CASSYRESNQPQHF. Written as DNA, the CDR3 is TGTGCCAGCAGTTACAGGGAGAGCAATCAGCCCCAGCATTTT.

This clonotype has a count of ten or more. V gene TRBV12-3 or TRBV12-4 combines with J gene TRBJ2-5, with D uncertain. This CDR3 comprises 14 residues. V was trimmed by 4 bases and J by 0 bases, leaving 9 bases between them. The CDR3 loop reads CASSYSAYQETQYF. CDR3 sequence (DNA): TGTGCCAGCAGTTACAGTGCGTACCAAGAGACCCAGTACTTC.

This clonotype was detected ten times or more. The J gene is TRBJ1-5, the V gene TRBV5-5, with a weak D call TRBD1 (6 bases). This CDR3 contains 17 residues. V lost 1 base and J 7 bases, leaving 21 bases between the germline ends. Germline lookup yields CDR1 SGHKS and CDR2 YYEKEE (reference sequence). The DNA of the CDR3 is TGTGCCAGCAGCTTGAAACGTACAAACAGGGTGGGACAGCCCCAGCATTTT. Translated: CASSLKRTNRVGQPQHF. Variable domain in full (rest from reference TRBV5-5 and TRBJ1-5): DAGVTQSPTHLIKTRGQQVTLRCSPISGHKSVSWYQQVLGQGPQFIFQYYEKEERGRGNFPDRFSARQFPNYSSELNVNALLLGDSALYLCASSLKRTNRVGQPQHFGDGTRLSIL.

There are many counts of this clonotype. The rearrangement uses TRBV11-2 and TRBJ2-1, with 9 bases lining up with TRBD2. The CDR3 contains 19 residues. Losses at the gene ends were 0 bases for V and 3 bases for J; bases not matched to a gene: 12. Germline V gene sequence: CDR1 SGHAT, CDR2 FQNNGV. DNA for the CDR3: TGTGCCAGCAGCTTAGACGGGTGGTTTGCTAGCGGGAACTACAATGAGCAGTTCTTC. It yields the protein CASSLDGWFASGNYNEQFF.

This clonotype was recorded at least ten times. V gene TRBV20-1 combines with J gene TRBJ2-5; D not certain. The length of the CDR3 is 12 residues. CDR1 is DFQATT and CDR2 is SNEGSKA in the germline V gene (reference sequence). Trimming removed 2 bases at V and 1 base at J, with 5 bases between. This CDR3 reads CSARFSQETQYF. CDR3 nucleotides: TGCAGTGCTAGATTCAGCCAAGAGACCCAGTACTTC.

The chain combines TRBV5-5 with TRBJ2-3, with 11 bases fitting TRBD2. Germline CDR1 is SGHKS and CDR2 is YYEKEE (reference sequence). CDR3 size: 17 residues. The V segment lost 6 bases and the J segment 0 bases; nucleotides outside the gene matches: 9. CDR3 sequence (DNA): TGTGCCAGCACCAAAAGGACTAGCGGGCCTAGCACAGATACGCAGTATTTT. It yields the protein CASTKRTSGPSTDTQYF. The full variable domain, with the rest looked up from reference TRBV5-5 and TRBJ2-3, is DAGVTQSPTHLIKTRGQQVTLRCSPISGHKSVSWYQQVLGQGPQFIFQYYEKEERGRGNFPDRFSARQFPNYSSELNVNALLLGDSALYLCASTKRTSGPSTDTQYFGPGTRLTVL.

This clonotype was found many times. The gene calls are TRBV20-1 and TRBJ1-5; tentative D call: TRBD1 (6 bases). This CDR3 spans 15 amino acids. Between the trimmed V and J ends, which lost 2 bases and 0 bases, there was a span of 11 bases. In germline, CDR1 is DFQATT, CDR2 SNEGSKA (reference sequence). This CDR3 is CSARLQGNSNQPQHF. DNA of the CDR3: TGCAGTGCTAGATTACAGGGAAATAGCAATCAGCCCCAGCATTTT.

This clonotype was picked up many times. The chain combines TRBV5-1 with TRBJ2-2; maybe TRBD1 (6 bases). V lost 0 bases to trimming and J lost 2 bases, with 14 bases between them. Germline-derived CDR1 and CDR2 are SGHRS and YFSETQ. This CDR3 contains 17 residues. The CDR3 here is CASSLGQGIGNTGELFF. Here the CDR3 DNA reads TGCGCCAGCAGCTTGGGGCAGGGGATCGGTAACACCGGGGAGCTGTTTTTT.

This clonotype was seen at least ten times. The chain employs TRBV4-3 and TRBJ2-1; 10 bases line up with TRBD2. Germline CDR1 LGHNA, CDR2 YSLEER. V shed 2 bases and J 4 bases; nucleotides not matched to a gene: 8. The CDR3 sequence is 17 residues long. Written as DNA, the CDR3 is TGCGCCAGCAGCCAACCTCCGGGACTAGCGCAATACAATGAGCAGTTCTTC. Translated: CASSQPPGLAQYNEQFF.

This clonotype was detected many times. V and J are TRBV27 and TRBJ2-1; no clear D gene. The CDR3 is 12 residues long. Germline V gene data show CDR1 as MNHEY and CDR2 as SMNVEV (reference sequence). The germline V and J ends were trimmed by 5 bases and 8 bases, with 10 bases remaining between them. The DNA of the CDR3 is TGTGCCAGCAGTCAAACGGCGGATGAGCAGTTCTTC. It codes for CASSQTADEQFF.

In this sample, this clonotype turned up many times. The chain has TRBV12-3 or TRBV12-4 and TRBJ2-5; the D is unclear. The CDR3 is 13 amino acids. Trimming shortened V by 1 base and J by 4 bases, and 7 bases separated the two germline ends. CDR3 sequence (DNA): TGTGCCAGCAGTTTAGAGCTGATAGAGACCCAGTACTTC. Its translation is CASSLELIETQYF.

This clonotype was recorded many times. DNA of the CDR3: TGCAGGGGGGCGGGGGCCCAAGCTTTCTTT. Protein sequence: CRGAGAQAFF. The V and J genes are TRBV20-1 and TRBJ1-1; D perhaps matches TRBD1 (6 bases). This CDR3 is 10 amino acids long. Germline V gene lookup returns CDR1 DFQATT and CDR2 SNEGSKA (reference sequence).

There are many counts of this clonotype. The rearrangement links TRBV6-4 to TRBJ2-1, with 9 positions matching TRBD1. The germline gives CDR1 MRHNA, CDR2 SNTAGT. Losses at the gene ends were 3 bases for V and 5 bases for J; bases not matched to a gene: 8. This CDR3 contains 16 residues. CDR3 loop: CASSDPTGGSDNEQFF. The CDR3 nucleotides are TGTGCCAGCAGTGATCCGACAGGGGGTTCCGACAATGAGCAGTTCTTC.